The clone carrying this T cell receptor (beta chain) was recorded many times. Its target is unknown. These data come from a study of T cells in Graves' hyperthyroidism and ophthalmopathy. Using RNA transcripts as the source, TCR beta CDR3 regions were amplified. TCR CDR3 underwent first-round RT-PCR with the HTBI primer set. Using its own MiXCR run on the multiplex PCR reads, TCRdb lists one record per CDR3 protein. The table has some 370,000 distinct CDR3 sequences, 11% to 15% seen once; the top ten hold around 28%. Fresh 10 ml peripheral blood yielded PBMCs. This CDR3 is 14 amino acids long. Unmatched junction bases numbered 3, after V lost 5 bases and J lost 4 bases. Germline-derived CDR1 and CDR2 are SGHTA and FQGNSA. Findings and limits, study-wide: Expanded thyroid clonotypes (above 0.001) were mostly also found in blood. Ophthalmopathy stood apart from stable hyperthyroidism in a 13 V-J model.

The TCR sequence derives from a man aged 50 or older with Graves' ophthalmopathy. The chain uses TRBV7-2 and TRBJ2-7; 12 nucleotides align to TRBD2. Input material: blood. CDR3 bases: TGTGCCAGCAGCGTAGGACTAGCGGGGTACGAGCAGTACTTC. Translation: CASSVGLAGYEQYF.